A single sample is the source of the 32 T cell receptor beta chains below, sequenced in a study of shared clonotypes between healthy human individuals. Sequencing was performed with immunoSEQ multiplex PCR; in TCRdb, only in-frame clones are kept and a portion is missing. The profile shows about 2.2 million clones, 90% to 95% of them singletons. CD45RO-negative cells were positively selected for CCR7, leaving out terminally differentiated effector memory CD45RA+ cells. The sequencing sample was made of naive CD8+ T cells from PBMCs. These receptors all come from a man between 18 and 35 years old in good health. Some clones in this sample may be carry-over from other donors' samples.

The V gene is TRBV7-9, the J gene TRBJ2-2; the match to TRBD2 covers 10 bases. The germline CDR1 and CDR2 sequences are SEHNR and FQNEAQ (reference sequence). After removal of 6 bases from V and 4 bases from J, the junction contained 17 bases not matched to a gene. The CDR3 is 19 amino acids. The CDR3, as DNA: TGTGCCAGCAGTAATCCGTCTAGCGGGAGAACCCCGGGCACCGGGGAGCTGTTTTTT. Amino acids: CASSNPSSGRTPGTGELFF.

The chain couples TRBV15 to TRBJ1-5; D is unclear. Per germline, CDR1 LNHNV and CDR2 YYDKDF (reference sequence). The V end lost 3 bases, the J end lost 2 bases, and 11 bases lay between the germline ends. The CDR3 is 15 amino acids. The CDR3 protein is CATSRSPPGNQPQHF. The CDR3 nucleotides are TGTGCCACCAGCAGGTCGCCCCCGGGCAATCAGCCCCAGCATTTT.

The genes are TRBV4-1 and TRBJ2-7; 8 bases are shared with TRBD2. After removal of 0 bases from V and 3 bases from J, the junction contained 13 bases not matched to a gene. The CDR3 spans 18 residues. CDR1 and CDR2 (germline): MGHRA, YSYEKL. The DNA for the CDR3 is TGCGCCAGCAGCCAAGATCTTGGTAGCGGGAAGGGTCGCTACGAGCAGTACTTC. This sequence encodes CASSQDLGSGKGRYEQYF.

This chain links TRBV9 with TRBJ1-1; 7 bases line up with TRBD1. Germline V gene data show CDR1 as SGDLS and CDR2 as YYNGEE. CDR3 length equals 16 residues. The J segment lost 6 bases and the V segment lost 3 bases, leaving 14 bases of the junction unmatched. The CDR3 DNA is TGTGCCAGCAGCGCAGCGTCGACAGGGAAGGGTGCTGAAGCTTTCTTT. Encoded protein: CASSAASTGKGAEAFF.

This clone was counted only a few times. The rearrangement links TRBV30 to TRBJ2-2; 10 positions match TRBD2. Germline lookup yields CDR1 GTSNPN and CDR2 SVGIG (reference sequence). The length of the CDR3 is 13 residues. The CDR3 spells CAQQLAGPGELFF. The CDR3 DNA sequence: TGTGCACAACAACTAGCGGGACCCGGGGAGCTGTTTTTT.

The rearrangement uses TRBV7-8 and TRBJ2-2; 10 nucleotides line up with TRBD2. With V trimmed by 4 bases and J by 6 bases, 8 bases remained unmatched. The germline CDR1 and CDR2 sequences are SGHVS and FQNEAQ. CDR3 size: 16 residues. The CDR3 sequence is CASSYPGLAFAGELFF. The CDR3 nucleotides read TGTGCCAGCAGCTACCCGGGACTAGCGTTTGCCGGGGAGCTGTTTTTT.

This chain links TRBV2 with TRBJ1-2, with a weak D call TRBD1 (5 bases). Germline values: CDR1 SNHLY, CDR2 FYNNEI. The CDR3 covers 13 residues. With 1 base removed from V and 6 bases from J, the gap between germline ends came to 9 bases. The CDR3 sequence: CASSEVGGDGYTF. CDR3 in DNA: TGTGCCAGCAGTGAAGTTGGAGGGGATGGCTACACCTTC.

The chain recombines TRBV7-9 with TRBJ2-1, with D possibly being TRBD2 (5 bases). Germline CDR1 reads SEHNR; CDR2 reads FQNEAQ (reference sequence). The CDR3 totals 13 residues. V shed 5 bases and J shed 7 bases, with 12 bases lying between them. The CDR3 here is CASSDGLGNEQFF. The DNA for the CDR3 is TGTGCCAGCAGCGACGGACTCGGGAATGAGCAGTTCTTC.

The V and J genes are TRBV29-1 and TRBJ2-2; 8 positions match TRBD2. Trimming took 5 bases from V and 6 from J; bases not matched to a gene: 8. The CDR3 spans 14 residues. Per the germline V gene, CDR1 is SQVTM and CDR2 is ANQGSEA. The CDR3 loop is CSVPASGSPGELFF. The CDR3 region has the DNA TGCAGCGTTCCGGCCAGCGGGAGTCCCGGGGAGCTGTTTTTT.

This clone was recorded a few times. The rearrangement joins TRBV4-1 to TRBJ1-2; possibly TRBD1 for D (5 bases). Trimming removed 0 bases at V and 4 bases at J, with 12 bases between. The CDR3 runs 15 residues. Germline V lookup: CDR1 MGHRA, CDR2 YSYEKL. The CDR3 nucleotides read TGCGCCAGCAGCCAAGATTGGTTAGGGACCTATGGCTACACCTTC. Encoded protein: CASSQDWLGTYGYTF.

The chain joins TRBV19 to TRBJ1-4; unclear D gene. V lost 7 bases to trimming and J lost 3 bases, with 15 bases between them. There are 15 residues in the CDR3. Germline CDR1 and CDR2: LNHDA and SQIVND (reference sequence). CDR3 sequence reads: CASTDVVHSNEKLFF. The CDR3 coding sequence is TGTGCCAGTACGGATGTCGTTCATTCTAATGAAAAACTGTTTTTT.

The chain carries TRBV28 and TRBJ1-5, with D perhaps matching TRBD1 (5 bases). V was pared by 1 base and J by 2 bases, with 15 bases between. Germline assignment: CDR1 MDHEN and CDR2 SYDVKM. CDR3 size: 17 residues. The DNA of the CDR3 is TGTGCCAGCAGTTTATTGTCGTCGCAGGGAGGCAATCAGCCCCAGCATTTT. It codes for CASSLLSSQGGNQPQHF.

The V and J genes are TRBV19 and TRBJ2-1; D call uncertain. The CDR3 is made up of 12 amino acids. V lost 3 bases and J 10 bases, leaving 10 bases between the germline ends. Per germline, CDR1 LNHDA and CDR2 SQIVND (reference sequence). CDR3 in DNA: TGTGCCAGTAGTATTGGTCCAGCGGAGCAGTTCTTC. Its translation: CASSIGPAEQFF.

This clone was seen more than once but under ten times. The chain combines TRBV16 with TRBJ1-5; D remains ambiguous. V lost 2 bases and J 3 bases, leaving 8 bases between the germline ends. The CDR3 has 14 residues. In germline, CDR1 is KGHSY, CDR2 FQNENV. The CDR3 bases are TGTGCCAGCAGCCAAAGGGAGTTCAATCAGCCCCAGCATTTT. This sequence encodes CASSQREFNQPQHF.

CDR3 sequence reads: CASSGNRGPRSGANVLTF. CDR3 sequence (DNA): TGTGCCAGCAGCGGAAACAGGGGGCCCCGCTCCGGGGCCAACGTCCTGACTTTC. J is TRBJ2-6 and V is TRBV9, with 9 bases lining up with TRBD1. CDR3 size: 18 residues. Trimming removed 3 bases from V and 4 bases from J; junction bases left unmatched: 11. Germline loops: CDR1 SGDLS, CDR2 YYNGEE.

This chain connects TRBV27 to TRBJ2-7; TRBD1 matches 8 bases. Germline lookup yields CDR1 MNHEY and CDR2 SMNVEV (reference sequence). The trim removed 3 bases at V and 4 bases at J, leaving 11 bases unmatched. The CDR3 is made up of 16 amino acids. Here the CDR3 reads CASSLDQGQGLYEQYF. The CDR3 region has the DNA TGTGCCAGCAGTTTGGATCAAGGACAGGGCCTATACGAGCAGTACTTC.

The gene calls are TRBV4-3 and TRBJ2-7; TRBD1 might be the D (6 bases). With 0 bases removed from V and 4 bases from J, the gap between germline ends came to 13 bases. This CDR3 has 15 residues. Germline V gene lookup returns CDR1 LGHNA and CDR2 YSLEER. The DNA of the CDR3 is TGCGCCAGCAGCCAAGAAACAGGGAGAATTTACGAGCAGTACTTC. Translated: CASSQETGRIYEQYF.

The CDR3 DNA reads TGCGCCAGCAGCCAAGATGGGGCTCAAGAGACCCAGTACTTC. Translating gives CASSQDGAQETQYF. The V gene is TRBV4-3, the J gene TRBJ2-5, with D possibly TRBD1 on 5 matching bases. The CDR3 has 14 amino acids. Trimming cost V 0 bases and J 2 bases, with 7 bases left between them. Germline V lookup: CDR1 LGHNA, CDR2 YSLEER.

Remarks on this clone: The sample has other DNA sequences that encode this CDR3 too. The chain carries TRBV28 and TRBJ1-2; 9 bases line up with TRBD1. Germline V gene sequence: CDR1 MDHEN, CDR2 SYDVKM. The CDR3 spans 13 residues. J lost 8 bases, V lost 3 bases, and 4 bases had no gene match. The CDR3 DNA sequence: TGTGCCAGCAGTTTCGGGACAGGGTACGGCTACACCTTC. Amino acid sequence: CASSFGTGYGYTF.

V gene TRBV28 combines with J gene TRBJ1-1; maybe TRBD1 (6 bases). Germline V gene data show CDR1 as MDHEN and CDR2 as SYDVKM. The CDR3 extends over 15 amino acids. The V end lost 1 base, the J end lost 5 bases, and 14 bases lay between the germline ends. The CDR3 sequence is CASSLLGGAETEAFF. CDR3 in DNA: TGTGCCAGCAGTTTATTGGGGGGGGCGGAGACTGAAGCTTTCTTT.

The chain couples TRBV30 to TRBJ2-1; D perhaps matches TRBD2 (5 bases). Trimming pared 5 bases from V and 0 bases from J, leaving 11 bases between. CDR1 and CDR2 (germline): GTSNPN, SVGIG (reference sequence). The CDR3 covers 14 residues. CDR3 nucleotide sequence: TGTGCCTGGGACGGACTTGACTCCTACAATGAGCAGTTCTTC. Translated: CAWDGLDSYNEQFF.

The chain carries TRBV27 and TRBJ1-2; D ambiguous. V was cut by 4 bases and J by 0 bases, with 9 bases left in between. The CDR3 totals 14 residues. Per germline, CDR1 MNHEY and CDR2 SMNVEV (reference sequence). The CDR3 coding sequence is TGTGCCAGCAGTTGGGGAAAGACTAACTATGGCTACACCTTC. It yields the protein CASSWGKTNYGYTF.

The chain employs TRBV4-2 and TRBJ2-7; 11 positions agree with TRBD2. Germline CDR1 reads LGHNA; CDR2 reads YNFKEQ. This CDR3 comprises 15 residues. With 5 bases clipped from V and 4 bases from J, the junction kept 7 bases outside the gene matches. The CDR3 here is CASSTRLAGQYEQYF. The CDR3 coding sequence is TGTGCCAGCAGCACTCGACTAGCGGGACAATACGAGCAGTACTTC.

This chain uses TRBV7-3 with TRBJ2-1; TRBD1 matches 8 bases. The V gene end was trimmed by 5 bases and the J gene end by 5 bases; junction bases not matched to a gene: 5. The CDR3 runs 14 residues. The germline CDR1 and CDR2 sequences are SGHTA and FQGTGA. CDR3 protein: CASSPRQGNNEQFF. The DNA for the CDR3 is TGTGCCAGCAGCCCTCGACAGGGGAACAATGAGCAGTTCTTC.

This sequence joins TRBV30 and TRBJ2-7, with a tentative D call TRBD1 (6 bases). From germline, CDR1 is GTSNPN and CDR2 SVGIG (reference sequence). This CDR3 has 14 residues. The germline V and J ends were trimmed by 1 base and 0 bases, with 10 bases remaining between them. The DNA for the CDR3 is TGTGCCTGGAGTGCAGGGGCCCTCTCCTACGAGCAGTACTTC. Translating it yields CAWSAGALSYEQYF.

In its sample, this clone was seen once. CDR3 loop: CASTFRGRGQPQHF. The CDR3 nucleotides are TGTGCCAGTACCTTTAGGGGGAGGGGTCAGCCCCAGCATTTT. The chain is built from TRBV19 and TRBJ1-5, with D perhaps TRBD1 (6 bases). V lost 7 bases, J lost 6 bases, and 16 bases lay in between. Germline V gene sequence: CDR1 LNHDA, CDR2 SQIVND (reference sequence). This CDR3 region has 14 residues.

The V gene is TRBV7-9, the J gene TRBJ2-1; D perhaps matches TRBD2 (5 bases). CDR1 SEHNR and CDR2 FQNEAQ come from the germline V gene (reference sequence). The CDR3 length is 15 residues. Trimming cost V 5 bases and J 3 bases, with 14 bases left between them. The CDR3 nucleotides are TGTGCCAGCAGCGGCTCATTAAGCGGCTACAATGAGCAGTTCTTC. Translated, it gives CASSGSLSGYNEQFF. Based on the CDR3 plus reference TRBV7-9 and TRBJ2-1, the full variable domain is DTGVSQNPRHKITKRGQNVTFRCDPISEHNRLYWYRQTLGQGPEFLTYFQNEAQLEKSRLLSDRFSAERPKGSFSTLEIQRTEQGDSAMYLCASSGSLSGYNEQFFGPGTRLTVL.

V gene TRBV10-3 combines with J gene TRBJ2-1; TRBD2 matches 15 bases. This CDR3 contains 19 residues. The V gene's germline CDR1 is ENHRY and CDR2 SYGVKD. The junction had 13 bases not matched to a gene; V was cut back by 10 bases and J by 0 bases. The CDR3 region is CATRGTSGRTSSSYNEQFF. DNA of the CDR3: TGTGCCACCAGGGGGACTAGCGGGAGGACCTCGAGCTCCTACAATGAGCAGTTCTTC.

V and J are TRBV7-9 and TRBJ2-1; D is unresolved. The CDR3 is 13 amino acids. Germline V gene lookup returns CDR1 SEHNR and CDR2 FQNEAQ (reference sequence). The V gene lost 4 bases and the J gene lost 9 bases, with 13 bases spanning the gap. The CDR3, as DNA: TGTGCCAGCAGCTCCGACCTCCGCCGTGAGCAGTTCTTC. Translating gives CASSSDLRREQFF. Variable domain in full (rest from reference TRBV7-9 and TRBJ2-1): DTGVSQNPRHKITKRGQNVTFRCDPISEHNRLYWYRQTLGQGPEFLTYFQNEAQLEKSRLLSDRFSAERPKGSFSTLEIQRTEQGDSAMYLCASSSDLRREQFFGPGTRLTVL.

The chain has TRBV4-1 and TRBJ2-7, with 10 nucleotides matching TRBD1. J gave up 3 bases and V 5 bases, and 7 bases lay outside the gene matches. The V gene's germline CDR1 is MGHRA and CDR2 YSYEKL. The CDR3 loop spans 15 amino acids. The CDR3 DNA reads TGCGCCAGCAGCTCGCCGACAGGGGGCGTCTACGAGCAGTACTTC. Protein: CASSSPTGGVYEQYF.

The chain has TRBV4-2 and TRBJ1-4; 8 bases line up with TRBD1. The CDR3 length is 18 residues. V lost 0 bases and J lost 4; bases outside the gene matches: 10. Germline-derived CDR1 and CDR2 are LGHNA and YNFKEQ. The CDR3 is CASSQDAGRGLNNEKLFF. Here the CDR3 DNA reads TGTGCCAGCAGCCAAGATGCGGGCAGGGGGCTCAATAATGAAAAACTGTTTTTT.

The chain couples TRBV7-6 to TRBJ1-2; D not certain. Germline loops: CDR1 SGHVS, CDR2 FNYEAQ. V was shortened by 0 bases and J by 2 bases, with 13 bases between the two germline ends. This CDR3 has 16 amino acids. The CDR3 is CASSLAVSLGNYGYTF. CDR3 bases: TGTGCCAGCAGCTTAGCGGTATCCTTGGGGAACTATGGCTACACCTTC.